A selection of T cell receptor beta chains follows, all from one sample in a study of regulatory T cells in long-lasting Graves disease. TCRdb recomputed calls from the multiplex PCR reads with MiXCR, one row per CDR3 protein. The sample carries about 470,000 distinct CDR3 sequences, 20% to 25% recorded once. The sample consisted of peripheral blood mononuclear cells (PBMCs), taken when the disease was refractory, from a patient treated with antithyroid drugs. The receptors here all came from a female donor with Graves disease. Each CDR3 is given with its conserved first and last residue. The D gene is left open where the match is weak. Not all rows give a size; the values are once, few, many and, for expanded clones, a class.

clone_size,d_call,v_call,j_call,cdr3_aa,cdr3_nt
many,-,TRBV7-2,TRBJ2-7,CASSFPGPFYEQYF,TGTGCCAGCAGCTTCCCGGGACCCTTCTACGAGCAGTACTTC
few,-,TRBV5-1,TRBJ2-7,CASSHDREVYEQYF,TGCGCCAGCAGTCATGACAGGGAGGTGTACGAGCAGTACTTC
-,-,TRBV15,TRBJ2-2,CATSGPGGDTGELFF,TGTGCCACCAGCGGCCCTGGGGGAGACACCGGGGAGCTGTTTTTT
-,-,TRBV11-3,TRBJ2-1,CASRHSFRGNEQFF,TGTGCCAGCAGACACTCTTTCAGGGGTAATGAGCAGTTCTTC
many,-,TRBV7-2,TRBJ1-1,CASSSTPVVTEAFF,TGTGCCAGCAGTTCTACTCCAGTTGTCACTGAAGCTTTCTTT
many,TRBD1,TRBV6-2/TRBV6-3,TRBJ1-1,CASSYSGGQAEAFF,TGTGCCAGCAGTTACTCGGGGGGACAGGCTGAAGCTTTCTTT
many,-,TRBV20-1,TRBJ1-4,CSASGLREEKLFF,TGCAGTGCTTCAGGCCTACGAGAGGAAAAACTGTTTTTT
many,-,TRBV7-2,TRBJ2-5,CASSLELADETQYF,TGTGCCAGCAGCTTAGAACTAGCAGACGAGACCCAGTACTTC
-,-,TRBV18,TRBJ1-1,CASSPLKGPGEAFF,TGTGCCAGCTCACCATTGAAAGGACCGGGTGAAGCTTTCTTT
many,TRBD1,TRBV28,TRBJ1-5,CASSSGQGGDYSNQPQHF,TGTGCCAGCAGTTCGGGACAGGGAGGGGATTATAGCAATCAGCCCCAGCATTTT
many,-,TRBV7-8,TRBJ2-5,CASSLAGDRETQYF,TGTGCCAGCAGCTTAGCTGGGGATAGGGAGACCCAGTACTTC
-,TRBD2,TRBV14,TRBJ2-5,CASSQGGLAGMETQYF,TGTGCCAGCAGCCAAGGAGGACTAGCGGGAATGGAGACCCAGTACTTC
-,-,TRBV12-3/TRBV12-4,TRBJ2-7,CASNQGEFSYEQYF,TGTGCCAGCAACCAAGGGGAATTCTCCTACGAGCAGTACTTC
many,-,TRBV30,TRBJ1-6,CAWSGGGVSLTLHF,TGTGCCTGGAGTGGGGGAGGGGTCTCCCTCACCCTCCACTTT
few,TRBD2,TRBV30,TRBJ2-5,CAWSSLAGGRRETQYF,TGTGCCTGGAGTTCCCTAGCGGGGGGGCGTAGAGAGACCCAGTACTTC
many,TRBD1,TRBV29-1,TRBJ1-1,CSVQGTGKAFF,TGCAGCGTTCAAGGGACAGGGAAAGCTTTCTTT
many,-,TRBV27,TRBJ1-2,CASSLLSQGNRGYTF,TGTGCCAGCAGTTTATTAAGTCAGGGAAACCGCGGCTACACCTTC
many,-,TRBV7-3,TRBJ2-7,CASSLDGDPYEQYF,TGTGCCAGCAGCTTAGATGGGGACCCCTACGAGCAGTACTTC
few,-,TRBV13,TRBJ2-7,CASSFYSSSSYEQYF,TGTGCCAGCAGCTTCTACTCGTCTTCATCCTACGAGCAGTACTTC
many,-,TRBV20-1,TRBJ1-2,CSARDPGANYGYTF,TGCAGTGCTAGAGACCCAGGGGCCAACTATGGCTACACCTTC
many,-,TRBV28,TRBJ2-7,CASSFQDGGVYEQYF,TGTGCCAGCAGTTTCCAGGACGGCGGCGTCTACGAGCAGTACTTC
few,-,TRBV5-1,TRBJ1-1,CASSWDGEWTEAFF,TGCGCCAGCAGCTGGGACGGGGAGTGGACTGAAGCTTTCTTT
few,-,TRBV29-1,TRBJ2-3,CSARGTTRTDTQYF,TGCAGCGCCAGGGGGACTACCCGCACAGATACGCAGTATTTT
few,-,TRBV29-1,TRBJ1-1,CSVERGRTVRGTEAFF,TGCAGCGTTGAGAGGGGACGGACAGTGCGCGGCACTGAAGCTTTCTTT
-,-,TRBV14,TRBJ2-7,CASSQVAGYSYEQYF,TGTGCCAGCAGCCAAGTAGCCGGGTACTCCTACGAGCAGTACTTC